This TCR beta chain was obtained from a study of human T cells and chemical hapten exposure. This clonotype was picked up many times. Individual cDNA molecules had unique molecular identifiers attached to them by the library. MiXCR was run by TCRdb on the reads, yielding one entry per CDR3 protein. This table has 95,000 to 150,000 distinct CDR3 sequences, around 8.5% appearing once. RNA extraction used unfractionated whole blood as the source of total RNA. The germline V gene has CDR1 MGHRA and CDR2 YSYEKL. The CDR3 is 15 residues long. V was shortened by 3 bases and J by 0 bases, with 11 bases between the two germline ends.

The sequenced material came from whole blood. The V and J genes are TRBV4-1 and TRBJ1-1; unclear D gene. The receptor was isolated from a human donor in good health. Some clones in this sample may be carry-over from other donors' samples. The CDR3 protein is CASSHPDTMNTEAFF. DNA of the CDR3: TGCGCCAGCAGCCATCCCGACACAATGAACACTGAAGCTTTCTTT.